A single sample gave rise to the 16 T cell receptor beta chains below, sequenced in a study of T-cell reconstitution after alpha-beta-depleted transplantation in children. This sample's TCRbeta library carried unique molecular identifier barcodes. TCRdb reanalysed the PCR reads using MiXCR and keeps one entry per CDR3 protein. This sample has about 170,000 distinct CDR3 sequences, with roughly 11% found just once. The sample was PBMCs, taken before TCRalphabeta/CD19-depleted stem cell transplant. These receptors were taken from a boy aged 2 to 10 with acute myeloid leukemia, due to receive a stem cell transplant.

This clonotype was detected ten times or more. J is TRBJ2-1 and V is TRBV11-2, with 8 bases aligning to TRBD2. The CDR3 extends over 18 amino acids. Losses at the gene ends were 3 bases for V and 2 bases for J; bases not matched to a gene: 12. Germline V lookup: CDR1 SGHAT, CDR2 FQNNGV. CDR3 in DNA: TGTGCCAGCAGCTTGCTATTTGGCGGGGGGTCCCCCTACAATGAGCAGTTCTTC. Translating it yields CASSLLFGGGSPYNEQFF.

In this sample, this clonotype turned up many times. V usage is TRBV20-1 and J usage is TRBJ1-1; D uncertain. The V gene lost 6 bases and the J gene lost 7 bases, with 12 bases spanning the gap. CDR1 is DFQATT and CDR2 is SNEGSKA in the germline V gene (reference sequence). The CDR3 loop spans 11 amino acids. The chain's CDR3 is CSALRIHEAFF. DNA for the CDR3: TGCAGTGCCCTGAGAATACATGAAGCTTTCTTT.

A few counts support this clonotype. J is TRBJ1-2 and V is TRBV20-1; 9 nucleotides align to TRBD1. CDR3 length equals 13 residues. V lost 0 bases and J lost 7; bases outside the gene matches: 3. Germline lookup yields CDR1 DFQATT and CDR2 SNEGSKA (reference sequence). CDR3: CSAREGQGSGYTF. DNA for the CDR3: TGCAGTGCTAGAGAGGGACAGGGAAGTGGCTACACCTTC.

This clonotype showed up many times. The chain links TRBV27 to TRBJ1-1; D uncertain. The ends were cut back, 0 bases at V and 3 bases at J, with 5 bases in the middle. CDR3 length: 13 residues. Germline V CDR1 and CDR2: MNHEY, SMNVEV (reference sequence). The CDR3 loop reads CASSLSGDTEAFF. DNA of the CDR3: TGTGCCAGCAGTTTATCCGGGGACACTGAAGCTTTCTTT.

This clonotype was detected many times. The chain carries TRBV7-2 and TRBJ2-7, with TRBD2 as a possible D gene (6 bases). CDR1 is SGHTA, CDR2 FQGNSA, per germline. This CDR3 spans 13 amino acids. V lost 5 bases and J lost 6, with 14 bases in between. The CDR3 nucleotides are TGTGCCAGCAGCGTTACTAGCTCCCGCGAGCAGTACGTC. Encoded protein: CASSVTSSREQYV.

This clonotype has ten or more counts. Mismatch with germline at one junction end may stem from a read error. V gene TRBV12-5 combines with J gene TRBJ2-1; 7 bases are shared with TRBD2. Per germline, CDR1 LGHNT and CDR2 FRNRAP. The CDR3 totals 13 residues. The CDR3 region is CASALGGDNEQFF. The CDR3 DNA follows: TGTGCTAGTGCTTTGGGGGGGGACAATGAGCAGTTCTTC.

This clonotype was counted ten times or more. The DNA for the CDR3 is TGTGCCAGCAGCCCAGACAGGGACTCACCCCTCCACTTT. It is translated as CASSPDRDSPLHF. The rearrangement links TRBV6-1 to TRBJ1-6; the match to TRBD1 covers 7 bases. The CDR3 totals 13 residues. V lost 6 bases to trimming and J lost 10 bases; unmatched junction nucleotides: 6. Germline V CDR1 and CDR2: MNHNS, SASEGT.

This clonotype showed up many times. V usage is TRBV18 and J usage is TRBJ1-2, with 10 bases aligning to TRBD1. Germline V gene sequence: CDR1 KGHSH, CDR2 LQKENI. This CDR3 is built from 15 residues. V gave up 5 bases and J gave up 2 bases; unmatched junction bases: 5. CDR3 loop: CASSVTGGGNYGYTF. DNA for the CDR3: TGTGCCAGCTCAGTGACAGGGGGCGGAAACTATGGCTACACCTTC.

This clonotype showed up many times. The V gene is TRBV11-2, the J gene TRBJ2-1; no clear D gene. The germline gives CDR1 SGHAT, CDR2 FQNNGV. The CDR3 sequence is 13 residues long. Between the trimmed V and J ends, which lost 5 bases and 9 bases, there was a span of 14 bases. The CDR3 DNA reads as TGTGCCAGCAGCGTCTCATTGCGAGGTGAGCAGTTCTTC. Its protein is CASSVSLRGEQFF.

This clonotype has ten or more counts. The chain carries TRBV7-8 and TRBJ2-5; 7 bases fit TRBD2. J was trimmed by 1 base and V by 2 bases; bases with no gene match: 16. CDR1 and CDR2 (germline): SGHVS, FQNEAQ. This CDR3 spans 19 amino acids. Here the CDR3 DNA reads TGTGCCAGCAGCTTATTGAGGTCCCAACTAGCGCCAGGCCAAGAGACCCAGTACTTC. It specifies CASSLLRSQLAPGQETQYF.

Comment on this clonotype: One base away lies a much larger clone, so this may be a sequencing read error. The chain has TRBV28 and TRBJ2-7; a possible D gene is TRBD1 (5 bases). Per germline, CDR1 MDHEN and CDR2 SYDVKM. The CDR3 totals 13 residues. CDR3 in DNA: TGTGCCAGCAGTGCTCTCAGGGCGGACGAGCAGTGCTTC. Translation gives CASSALRADEQCF. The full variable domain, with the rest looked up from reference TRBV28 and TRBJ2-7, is DVKVTQSSRYLVKRTGEKVFLECVQDMDHENMFWYRQDPGLGLRLIYFSYDVKMKEKGDIPEGYSVSREKKERFSLILESASTNQTSMYLCASSALRADEQCFGPGTRLTVT.

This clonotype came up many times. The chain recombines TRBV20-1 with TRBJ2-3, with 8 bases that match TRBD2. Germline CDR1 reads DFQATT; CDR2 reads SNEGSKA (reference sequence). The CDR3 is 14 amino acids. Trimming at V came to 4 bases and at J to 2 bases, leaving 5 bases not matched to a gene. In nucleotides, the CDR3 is TGCAGTGCTATAACTAGCGGCTACACAGATACGCAGTATTTT. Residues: CSAITSGYTDTQYF.

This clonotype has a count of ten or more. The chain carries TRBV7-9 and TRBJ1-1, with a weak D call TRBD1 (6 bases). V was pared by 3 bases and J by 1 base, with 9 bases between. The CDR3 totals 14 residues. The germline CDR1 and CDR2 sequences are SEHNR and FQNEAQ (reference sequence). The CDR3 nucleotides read TGTGCCAGCAGCTTTGGGGGGCCGAACACTGAAGCTTTCTTT. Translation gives CASSFGGPNTEAFF.

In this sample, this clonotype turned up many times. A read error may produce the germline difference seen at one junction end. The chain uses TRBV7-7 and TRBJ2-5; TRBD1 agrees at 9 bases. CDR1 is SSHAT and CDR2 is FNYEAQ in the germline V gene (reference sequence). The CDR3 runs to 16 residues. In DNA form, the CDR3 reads TGTGCTAGCAGCTTAGGGGACAGGGCGAGGGAAGAGACCCAGTACTTC. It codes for CASSLGDRAREETQYF.

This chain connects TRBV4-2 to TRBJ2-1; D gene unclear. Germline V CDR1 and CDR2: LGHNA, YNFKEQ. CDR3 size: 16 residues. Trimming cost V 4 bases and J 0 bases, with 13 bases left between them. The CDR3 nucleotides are TGTGCCAGCAGCCCTTTCGGCGCGAGCTCCTACAATGAGCAGTTCTTC. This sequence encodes CASSPFGASSYNEQFF.

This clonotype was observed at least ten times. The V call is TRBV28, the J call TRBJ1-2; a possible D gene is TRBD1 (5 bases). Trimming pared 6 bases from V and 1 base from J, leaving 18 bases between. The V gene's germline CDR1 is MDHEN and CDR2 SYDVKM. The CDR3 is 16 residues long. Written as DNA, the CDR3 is TGTGCCAGCAGGCCCCCAATAGGGGATCATAACTATGGCTACACCTTC. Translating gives CASRPPIGDHNYGYTF.